Below are 6 T cell receptor beta chains sequenced from a single sample in a study of beta chain features in type 1 diabetes. What was sequenced were expressed TCRB transcripts, since all of the isolated RNA had been reverse transcribed. Sequencing was performed with immunoSEQ multiplex PCR; in TCRdb, only in-frame clones are kept and a portion is missing. The repertoire holds 970,000 or so clones, with 15% to 20% as singletons. The sequenced sample was naive CD4+ T cells from blood. The receptors originated from a woman under 30 in good health.

As concerns this clone: Other DNA sequences in this sample translate to the same CDR3. The genes are TRBV20-1 and TRBJ2-1, with D tentatively TRBD2 (6 bases). CDR1 DFQATT and CDR2 SNEGSKA come from the germline V gene (reference sequence). The CDR3 runs 10 residues. Trimming took off 4 bases at V and 12 bases at J, with 10 bases between the two ends. CDR3 amino acids: CSATGTSQFF. The CDR3 DNA sequence: TGCAGTGCTACCGGGACTTCGCAGTTCTTC.

The rearrangement joins TRBV7-9 to TRBJ2-1; 11 nucleotides line up with TRBD2. V lost 5 bases, J lost 4 bases, and 4 bases stayed unmatched. The CDR3 extends over 15 amino acids. Germline CDR1 SEHNR, CDR2 FQNEAQ (reference sequence). The CDR3 is CASSPTSGAYNEQFF. In DNA form, the CDR3 reads TGTGCCAGCAGCCCGACTAGCGGGGCTTACAATGAGCAGTTCTTC. Variable domain in full (rest from reference TRBV7-9 and TRBJ2-1): DTGVSQNPRHKITKRGQNVTFRCDPISEHNRLYWYRQTLGQGPEFLTYFQNEAQLEKSRLLSDRFSAERPKGSFSTLEIQRTEQGDSAMYLCASSPTSGAYNEQFFGPGTRLTVL.

This clone came up a few times. The V and J genes are TRBV19 and TRBJ2-3, with D unresolved. Germline CDR1 and CDR2: LNHDA and SQIVND (reference sequence). This CDR3 has 12 residues. Trimming pared 3 bases from V and 4 bases from J, leaving 5 bases between. CDR3 protein: CASSIVPDTQYF. The CDR3 DNA reads as TGTGCCAGTAGTATCGTTCCAGATACGCAGTATTTT.

This clone was seen a handful of times. The V call is TRBV5-6, the J call TRBJ2-2; no clear D gene. With 4 bases removed from V and 5 bases from J, the gap between germline ends came to 3 bases. CDR3 length: 11 amino acids. Germline CDR1 and CDR2: SGHDT and YYEEEE. The CDR3 reads CASSVTGELFF. Written as DNA, the CDR3 is TGTGCCAGCAGCGTAACCGGGGAGCTGTTTTTT.

This clone was counted between two and nine times. The CDR3 protein is CASSSPGAPYEQYF. The CDR3 nucleotides are TGTGCCAGCAGCTCTCCCGGGGCTCCCTACGAGCAGTACTTC. The V and J genes are TRBV11-1 and TRBJ2-7; D assignment may be TRBD1 or TRBD2 (5 bases each). The CDR3 sequence is 14 residues long. Trimming removed 4 bases from V and 2 bases from J, with 12 bases in between. Germline V gene sequence: CDR1 SGHAT, CDR2 FQDESV (reference sequence).

Details on this clone: Other DNA sequences in this specimen translate into the identical CDR3. The chain joins TRBV2 to TRBJ2-7; D unclear. CDR3 length: 13 residues. Trimming took off 7 bases at V and 2 bases at J, with 12 bases between the two ends. In germline, CDR1 is SNHLY, CDR2 FYNNEI. CDR3 sequence: CASKKRRTYEQYF. The CDR3 DNA sequence: TGTGCCAGCAAGAAGAGACGAACCTACGAGCAGTACTTC. The full variable domain, in which reference TRBV2 and TRBJ2-7 provide the parts outside the CDR3, is EPEVTQTPSHQVTQMGQEVILRCVPISNHLYFYWYRQILGQKVEFLVSFYNNEISEKSEIFDDQFSVERPDGSNFTLKIRSTKLEDSAMYFCASKKRRTYEQYFGPGTRLTVT.